Below are 27 T cell receptor beta chains sequenced from a single sample in a study of cytomegalovirus exposure and HLA in healthy donors. Researchers ran the PCR with 60 Vbeta and 13 Jbeta primers. The data were produced by immunoSEQ multiplex PCR, yet TCRdb's version contains in-frame clones alone and is incomplete. The table shows about 160,000 clones, with over 80% occurring only once. Material: PBMCs. The receptor source for this set is a girl under 18 in good health and CMV-seropositive.

This sequence joins TRBV10-3 and TRBJ1-2, with a tentative D call TRBD1 (6 bases). Trimming stripped 4 bases from V and 5 bases from J, with 11 bases between. The CDR3 runs to 13 residues. In germline, CDR1 is ENHRY, CDR2 SYGVKD. The CDR3 nucleotides are TGTGCCATCAGTGTACCACAGGGATATGGCTACACCTTC. Its translation is CAISVPQGYGYTF.

The V and J genes are TRBV29-1 and TRBJ2-1; the D gene is possibly TRBD1 (5 bases). Trimming took off 3 bases at V and 7 bases at J, with 19 bases between the two ends. The germline CDR1 and CDR2 sequences are SQVTM and ANQGSEA. The CDR3 totals 15 residues. CDR3 region: CSVDREKGIGNEQFF. In DNA form, the CDR3 reads TGCAGCGTTGATAGAGAGAAGGGGATAGGAAATGAGCAGTTCTTC.

The chain uses TRBV7-8 and TRBJ2-3; 10 positions agree with TRBD1. V lost 1 base, J lost 5 bases, and 6 bases stayed unmatched. The length of the CDR3 is 16 residues. CDR1 is SGHVS, CDR2 FQNEAQ, per germline. Written as DNA, the CDR3 is TGTGCCAGCAGCTTAGAGACAGGGGGCATGCAAGATACGCAGTATTTT. This encodes CASSLETGGMQDTQYF.

The chain has TRBV2 and TRBJ1-2; 9 bases agree with TRBD1. This CDR3 is 15 amino acids long. The germline gives CDR1 SNHLY, CDR2 FYNNEI. J gave up 4 bases and V 6 bases, and 9 bases lay outside the gene matches. CDR3 amino acids: CASRGLGQGSYGYTF. Here the CDR3 DNA reads TGTGCCAGCAGGGGGTTAGGACAGGGGAGCTATGGCTACACCTTC.

The chain is built from TRBV5-1 and TRBJ2-2, with D possibly TRBD1 on 7 matching bases. CDR1 and CDR2 (germline): SGHRS, YFSETQ. The CDR3 length is 15 residues. V gave up 6 bases and J gave up 2 bases, with 14 bases separating them. CDR3 amino acids: CASNPGGINTGELFF. In DNA, the CDR3 is TGCGCCAGCAATCCAGGGGGGATAAACACCGGGGAGCTGTTTTTT.

Notes on this clone: The same CDR3 arises from other DNA sequences in this sample as well. The genes are TRBV5-1 and TRBJ2-7; a possible D gene is TRBD1 (5 bases). The V and J ends lost 0 bases and 2 bases respectively, with 6 bases between them. CDR1 is SGHRS, CDR2 YFSETQ, per germline. The CDR3 has 13 residues. The CDR3 here is CASSLGRAYEQYF. CDR3 coding DNA: TGCGCCAGCAGCTTGGGCAGGGCCTACGAGCAGTACTTC.

V is TRBV30 and J is TRBJ2-5; TRBD2 agrees at 13 bases. The germline gives CDR1 GTSNPN, CDR2 SVGIG (reference sequence). This CDR3 spans 18 amino acids. The ends lost 3 bases at V and 1 base at J; junction bases unmatched: 11. CDR3 residues: CAWSSFPRLAGGQETQYF. As DNA, the CDR3 is TGTGCCTGGAGCTCCTTCCCACGACTAGCGGGGGGCCAAGAGACCCAGTACTTC.

The J gene is TRBJ2-5, the V gene TRBV7-3, with a weak D call TRBD1 (6 bases). Between the trimmed V and J ends, which lost 0 bases and 1 base, there was a span of 9 bases. The CDR3 has 15 residues. Per the germline V gene, CDR1 is SGHTA and CDR2 is FQGTGA. CDR3 sequence reads: CASSLTLGAQETQYF. DNA of the CDR3: TGTGCCAGCAGCTTAACTTTGGGGGCCCAAGAGACCCAGTACTTC.

The chain carries TRBV11-3 and TRBJ2-1, with D uncertain. Germline V gene data show CDR1 as SGHNT and CDR2 as YENEEA. Trimming left V 5 bases short and J 8 bases short, with 22 bases between. This CDR3 region has 16 residues. The CDR3 region is CASSARLPSGYHEQFF. The CDR3 DNA sequence: TGTGCCAGCAGCGCCCGCCTCCCCTCCGGGTACCATGAGCAGTTCTTC.

The chain carries TRBV6-5 and TRBJ2-4; 7 nucleotides agree with TRBD2. The CDR3 length is 13 residues. The J segment lost 1 base and the V segment lost 11 bases, leaving 5 bases of the junction unmatched. Germline V lookup: CDR1 MNHEY, CDR2 SVGAGI. The CDR3 sequence is CASGRGAKNIQYF. The CDR3, as DNA: TGTGCCTCGGGGCGGGGGGCCAAAAACATTCAGTACTTC.

This rearrangement joins TRBV19 to TRBJ2-1; 8 nucleotides agree with TRBD1. Per germline, CDR1 LNHDA and CDR2 SQIVND (reference sequence). J was trimmed by 5 bases and V by 9 bases; bases with no gene match: 9. This CDR3 has 14 amino acids. CDR3 protein: CASMGQEGDNEQFF. DNA for the CDR3: TGTGCCAGCATGGGACAGGAAGGGGACAATGAGCAGTTCTTC.

This sequence joins TRBV10-2 and TRBJ2-7; 7 positions match TRBD1. Germline CDR1 and CDR2: WSHSY and SAAADI. The V and J ends lost 5 bases and 5 bases, in that order; junction bases with no gene match: 21. This CDR3 comprises 18 residues. CDR3 bases: TGCGCCAGCAGTCCAGGACAGGCCACTGCTACTTTCTGGCACGAGCAGTACTTC. This encodes CASSPGQATATFWHEQYF.

The V and J genes are TRBV7-9 and TRBJ2-4; 7 bases fit TRBD1. After removal of 5 bases from V and 8 bases from J, the junction contained 12 bases not matched to a gene. The CDR3 has 15 amino acids. Germline V CDR1 and CDR2: SEHNR, FQNEAQ (reference sequence). The CDR3 protein is CASSRGQPMVDIQYF. CDR3 sequence (DNA): TGTGCCAGCAGCCGGGGACAGCCGATGGTGGACATTCAGTACTTC.

The chain is built from TRBV11-2 and TRBJ2-1, with a weak D call TRBD1 (6 bases). The CDR3 length is 15 residues. Per germline, CDR1 SGHAT and CDR2 FQNNGV. V lost 4 bases, J lost 2 bases, and 12 bases lay in between. As DNA, the CDR3 is TGTGCCAGCAGCTCGCTGAGGGGGACCTACAATGAGCAGTTCTTC. Translating it yields CASSSLRGTYNEQFF.

This chain uses TRBV5-1 with TRBJ1-1; weak D call: TRBD1 (5 bases). This CDR3 is 15 amino acids long. Germline V gene data show CDR1 as SGHRS and CDR2 as YFSETQ. Trimming took 0 bases from V and 1 from J, leaving 10 bases between them. As DNA, the CDR3 is TGCGCCAGCAGCTTGGGTGGGGGGGGGAACACTGAAGCTTTCTTT. Translating gives CASSLGGGGNTEAFF.

This clone was detected only once. The V and J genes are TRBV6-5 and TRBJ1-3; D may be TRBD1 (5 bases). The germline gives CDR1 MNHEY, CDR2 SVGAGI. The CDR3 has 14 amino acids. Deletions cut 6 bases from V and 0 bases from J, with 9 bases between. CDR3 DNA: TGTGCCAGCAGAGCAGACAGCTCTGGAAACACCATATATTTT. It translates to CASRADSSGNTIYF.

This chain connects TRBV7-3 to TRBJ1-1; D might be TRBD1 (5 bases). Trimming removed 5 bases from V and 0 bases from J, with 7 bases in between. The germline V gene encodes CDR1 SGHTA and CDR2 FQGTGA. The CDR3 has 13 residues. DNA of the CDR3: TGTGCCAGCAGCCCCAGGGTGAACACTGAAGCTTTCTTT. This encodes CASSPRVNTEAFF.

The chain combines TRBV6-1 with TRBJ2-7; TRBD1 agrees at 8 bases. Unmatched junction bases numbered 6, after V lost 0 bases and J lost 2 bases. The germline gives CDR1 MNHNS, CDR2 SASEGT. This CDR3 has 16 amino acids. CDR3 loop: CASSEAETGDPYEQYF. In DNA, the CDR3 is TGTGCCAGCAGTGAAGCGGAGACAGGGGACCCCTACGAGCAGTACTTC.

CDR3 loop: CASSLVDRGSITNGYTF. The CDR3 region has the DNA TGTGCCAGCAGCTTAGTGGACAGGGGTAGTATTACGAATGGCTACACCTTC. The chain couples TRBV7-6 to TRBJ1-2; TRBD1 aligns across 9 bases. The CDR3 loop spans 17 amino acids. V dropped 1 base and J dropped 6; count of bases not matched to a gene: 12. Germline CDR1 reads SGHVS; CDR2 reads FNYEAQ.

V gene TRBV7-3 combines with J gene TRBJ1-6; 9 nucleotides line up with TRBD1. This CDR3 is 14 amino acids long. V dropped 5 bases and J dropped 11; count of bases not matched to a gene: 7. Looked up from germline, CDR1 is SGHTA and CDR2 is FQGTGA. CDR3 nucleotide sequence: TGTGCCAGCAGCGGACAGGGGAGAGGGACACCCCTCCACTTT. Its translation is CASSGQGRGTPLHF.

The chain couples TRBV5-1 to TRBJ2-3, with 8 bases aligning to TRBD1. J lost 3 bases, V lost 0 bases, and 3 bases had no gene match. The CDR3 sequence is 15 residues long. From germline, CDR1 is SGHRS and CDR2 YFSETQ. The DNA for the CDR3 is TGCGCCAGCAGCTTGGGACAGGGGAGTACAGATACGCAGTATTTT. Protein product: CASSLGQGSTDTQYF.

The rearrangement links TRBV9 to TRBJ2-5; tentative D call: TRBD1 (5 bases). Germline loops: CDR1 SGDLS, CDR2 YYNGEE. The CDR3 runs 15 residues. Trimming removed 2 bases from V and 5 bases from J, with 16 bases in between. CDR3 in DNA: TGTGCCAGCAGCGTGGACACAGGACAATGGGAGACCCAGTACTTC. Translation gives CASSVDTGQWETQYF. The variable domain in full, with the rest retrieved from reference TRBV9 and TRBJ2-5, is DSGVTQTPKHLITATGQRVTLRCSPRSGDLSVYWYQQSLDQGLQFLIQYYNGEERAKGNILERFSAQQFPDLHSELNLSSLELGDSALYFCASSVDTGQWETQYFGPGTRLLVL.

This clone came up a few times. This chain joins TRBV11-3 and TRBJ2-1, with 7 bases lining up with TRBD2. The CDR3 has 16 amino acids. Germline CDR1 SGHNT, CDR2 YENEEA. V trimming: 3 bases; J trimming: 6 bases; junction bases outside the gene matches: 11. The CDR3 DNA reads TGTGCCAGCAGCTTTGGGAGGGAATCCAGCCGCAATGAGCAGTTCTTC. Residues: CASSFGRESSRNEQFF.

This clone was detected once. The V call is TRBV7-9, the J call TRBJ2-2, with 11 bases identical to TRBD2. The CDR3 is 18 amino acids. CDR1 is SEHNR, CDR2 FQNEAQ, per germline (reference sequence). V lost 4 bases and J lost 9; bases outside the gene matches: 16. The CDR3 nucleotides read TGTGCCAGCAGCTATGACCCCAAACTAGCGGGAGATTCTCGGGAGCTGTTTTTT. This sequence encodes CASSYDPKLAGDSRELFF.

The chain couples TRBV10-3 to TRBJ2-2, with TRBD1 matching over 12 bases. The length of the CDR3 is 16 residues. In germline, CDR1 is ENHRY, CDR2 SYGVKD. The J segment lost 4 bases and the V segment lost 6 bases, leaving 6 bases of the junction unmatched. The CDR3: CAIRPGQGAGTGELFF. CDR3 nucleotide sequence: TGTGCCATCAGACCGGGACAGGGGGCGGGCACCGGGGAGCTGTTTTTT.

This clone occurred a few times. The CDR3: CASSYLGTGRAFF. The CDR3 DNA is TGTGCCAGCAGTTACCTGGGGACAGGGCGAGCTTTCTTT. The chain couples TRBV6-6 to TRBJ1-1; 9 nucleotides match TRBD1. CDR1 is MNHNY, CDR2 SVGAGI, per germline (reference sequence). Trimming cost V 2 bases and J 10 bases; bases outside gene matches: 5. The CDR3 extends over 13 amino acids.

The V gene is TRBV2, the J gene TRBJ2-2; 10 nucleotides align to TRBD1. This CDR3 is built from 17 residues. Germline V lookup: CDR1 SNHLY, CDR2 FYNNEI. The V and J ends lost 6 bases and 2 bases, in that order; junction bases with no gene match: 9. The CDR3 is CASRGTTGGRNTGELFF. CDR3 sequence (DNA): TGTGCCAGCAGGGGAACGACAGGGGGCCGAAACACCGGGGAGCTGTTTTTT.